The present T cell receptor (beta chain) was sequenced within a study of beta chain features in type 1 diabetes. The wider study: Examination spanned around 100,000,000 sorted cells from all samples.

The V gene's germline CDR1 is MNHEY and CDR2 SVGAGI. The V and J ends lost 4 bases and 1 base respectively, with 14 bases between them. The CDR3 is 15 amino acids. Sequencing targeted expressed TCRB transcripts, as all isolated RNA had been reverse transcribed. An average around 3.3 million reads came from naive, central memory and regulatory T cell samples. TCRdb's table, derived via immunoSEQ multiplex PCR, lists solely in-frame clones and lacks some. The sample holds some 150,000 clones, 13% seen once. Study-level results: In the patient group, naive, central memory and Treg TCRB repertoires seemed more alike than in the healthy donor group. Reduced insertions and increased deletions marked VDJ junctions in type 1 diabetes patients. Significant though moderate, a shortening of TCRB CDR3s appeared in all four CD4+ subsets of Type 1 diabetes patients.

On this clone itself: What it binds is unknown.

The receptor was isolated from a man aged 18 to 29 with type 1 diabetes. The chain links TRBV6-5 to TRBJ2-7; D gene uncertain. Specimen: central memory CD4+ T cells from blood. CDR3 sequence: CASSSRALGSYEQYF. CDR3 DNA sequence: TGTGCCAGCAGTTCTAGGGCCCTCGGGTCCTACGAGCAGTACTTC.